This T cell receptor beta chain came from a study of siplizumab effects on memory and regulatory T cells. Points from the study as a whole: Memory cells seemed less diverse than naive T cells, which also seemed major contributors to the alloresponse. Suppression by proliferating Tregs derived from siplizumab cultures was not verified.

This clone appeared a single time. What it binds is not known. This table comes from immunoSEQ multiplex PCR, and its TCRdb copy is limited to in-frame clones, with some not included. The table lists around 86,000 clones, around 94% of them singletons, with around 0.33% in the top ten. V lost 7 bases to trimming and J lost 7 bases; unmatched junction nucleotides: 7. The CDR3 covers 13 residues. The V gene's germline CDR1 is SGHNT and CDR2 YENEEA. The V and J genes are TRBV11-3 and TRBJ2-1; 7 nucleotides line up with TRBD2. The sample was non-Treg CD4+ T cells sorted from blood. This sequence was found in a human donor in good health. The CDR3 DNA is TGTGCCAGCACTCCCGGGGGGAAGAATGAGCAGTTCTTC. This encodes CASTPGGKNEQFF.